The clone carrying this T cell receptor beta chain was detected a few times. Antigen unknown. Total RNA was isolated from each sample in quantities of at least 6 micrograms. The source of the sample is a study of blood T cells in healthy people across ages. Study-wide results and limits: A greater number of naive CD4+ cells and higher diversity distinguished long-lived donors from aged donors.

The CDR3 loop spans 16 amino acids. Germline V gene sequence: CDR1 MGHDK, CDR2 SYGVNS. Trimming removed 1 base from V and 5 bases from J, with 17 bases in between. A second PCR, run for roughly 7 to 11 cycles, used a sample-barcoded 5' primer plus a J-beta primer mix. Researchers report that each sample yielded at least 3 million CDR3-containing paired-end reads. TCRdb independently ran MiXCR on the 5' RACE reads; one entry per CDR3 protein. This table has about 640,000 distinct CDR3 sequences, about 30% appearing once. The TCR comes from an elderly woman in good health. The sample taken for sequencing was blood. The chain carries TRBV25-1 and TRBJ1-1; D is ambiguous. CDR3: CASSESGGSAVTEAFF. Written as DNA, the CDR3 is TGTGCCAGCAGTGAATCAGGAGGCTCAGCGGTGACTGAAGCTTTCTTT.